These 16 T cell receptor beta chains were all obtained from the same sample, sequenced in a study of T cell responses to AZD1222 COVID-19 vaccine. Repertoires were generated with immunoSEQ multiplex PCR, while TCRdb's copy carries only in-frame clones and drops some. The table has some 150,000 clones, roughly 90% seen once. The input for sequencing was peripheral blood, taken on day 0 of AZD1222 vaccination. Every receptor here comes from an adult in good health.

The rearrangement uses TRBV28 and TRBJ1-1; D is unresolved. Trimming cost V 3 bases and J 1 base, with 9 bases left between them. Germline assignment: CDR1 MDHEN and CDR2 SYDVKM. This CDR3 region has 14 residues. The CDR3 loop is CASSFGGRNTEAFF. The DNA of the CDR3 is TGTGCCAGCAGTTTCGGAGGACGGAACACTGAAGCTTTCTTT.

V is TRBV6-2 or TRBV6-3 and J is TRBJ2-1; 13 positions agree with TRBD2. The CDR3 runs to 17 residues. Per germline, CDR1 MNHEY and CDR2 SVGEGT. The junction had 11 bases not matched to a gene; V was cut back by 4 bases and J by 8 bases. CDR3 region: CASSLSRTSGSMDEQFF. CDR3 DNA: TGTGCCAGCAGTTTGAGCCGGACTAGCGGGAGTATGGATGAGCAGTTCTTC.

The rearrangement joins TRBV5-6 to TRBJ1-6; 8 positions match TRBD1. This CDR3 comprises 16 residues. In germline, CDR1 is SGHDT, CDR2 YYEEEE. Trimming at V came to 5 bases and at J to 7 bases, leaving 11 bases not matched to a gene. This CDR3 is CASSSDRGLLNSPLHF. CDR3 DNA sequence: TGTGCCAGCAGTTCTGACAGGGGACTTTTGAATTCACCCCTCCACTTT.

The chain recombines TRBV5-1 with TRBJ1-2, with D unresolved. Trimming removed 0 bases at V and 4 bases at J, with 4 bases between. Germline CDR1 and CDR2: SGHRS and YFSETQ. CDR3 length equals 12 residues. For the CDR3, the DNA is TGCGCCAGCAGCTTGGGGGGCTATGGCTACACCTTC. This gives the protein CASSLGGYGYTF.

The rearrangement links TRBV10-1 to TRBJ2-1; weak D call: TRBD2 (5 bases). Germline-derived CDR1 and CDR2 are WNHNN and SYGVQD (reference sequence). V was shortened by 6 bases and J by 6 bases, with 18 bases between the two germline ends. This CDR3 region has 15 residues. This CDR3 reads CASSPGIIAGNEQFF. CDR3 nucleotide sequence: TGCGCCAGCAGCCCCGGCATTATTGCGGGCAATGAGCAGTTCTTC.

The chain combines TRBV4-1 with TRBJ1-1; D remains unclear. V dropped 1 base and J dropped 6 bases, with 12 bases sitting between them. CDR1 MGHRA and CDR2 YSYEKL come from the germline V gene. The CDR3 runs 14 residues. The CDR3 reads CASSQAWEVAEAFF. As DNA, the CDR3 is TGCGCCAGCAGCCAAGCTTGGGAGGTGGCTGAAGCTTTCTTT.

The chain carries TRBV29-1 and TRBJ1-3; no definite D call. The V end lost 6 bases, the J end lost 6 bases, and 24 bases lay between the germline ends. CDR3 length equals 16 residues. Per the germline V gene, CDR1 is SQVTM and CDR2 is ANQGSEA. The DNA of the CDR3 is TGCAGCGTCCTACCCTTCGTCGGAGGTGACGAAAACACCATATATTTT. Its translation is CSVLPFVGGDENTIYF.

The chain is built from TRBV18 and TRBJ2-7; TRBD1 matches at 10 bases. This CDR3 is 14 amino acids long. The V and J ends lost 6 bases and 2 bases, in that order; junction bases with no gene match: 4. Germline V gives CDR1 KGHSH, CDR2 LQKENI. The CDR3 here is CASSSGTGAYEQYF. CDR3 nucleotide sequence: TGTGCCAGCTCGTCCGGGACAGGGGCCTACGAGCAGTACTTC.

The chain is built from TRBV28 and TRBJ1-1, with D possibly TRBD1 on 6 matching bases. The CDR3 extends over 15 amino acids. V shed 5 bases and J shed 1 base, with 14 bases lying between them. CDR1 and CDR2 (germline): MDHEN, SYDVKM. Written as DNA, the CDR3 is TGTGCCAGCAGTCCGTGGGGGGGCTCGAACACTGAAGCTTTCTTT. Its protein product is CASSPWGGSNTEAFF.

The chain has TRBV19 and TRBJ1-3; no clear D. Germline loops: CDR1 LNHDA, CDR2 SQIVND (reference sequence). Trimming removed 2 bases at V and 1 base at J, with 6 bases between. There are 14 residues in the CDR3. The CDR3 sequence: CASSISSSGNTIYF. DNA for the CDR3: TGTGCCAGTAGTATATCCTCGTCTGGAAACACCATATATTTT.

The V and J genes are TRBV7-9 and TRBJ1-1; tentative D call: TRBD1 (5 bases). The CDR3 totals 15 residues. V was pared by 3 bases and J by 1 base, with 12 bases between. Per germline, CDR1 SEHNR and CDR2 FQNEAQ (reference sequence). The DNA of the CDR3 is TGTGCCAGCAGCTTCGACGGGGGTCCGAACACTGAAGCTTTCTTT. It translates to CASSFDGGPNTEAFF.

A single count supports this clone. The chain carries TRBV30 and TRBJ1-1; 7 positions match TRBD1. The V gene's germline CDR1 is GTSNPN and CDR2 SVGIG (reference sequence). This CDR3 has 12 amino acids. J lost 12 bases, V lost 0 bases, and 7 bases had no gene match. The DNA of the CDR3 is TGTGCCTGGAGTGTATTCAGGGGGGACTCTTTCTTT. This encodes CAWSVFRGDSFF.

The rearrangement links TRBV20-1 to TRBJ2-1; D may match TRBD1 or TRBD2 (5 bases each). CDR3 length: 14 residues. Germline CDR1 reads DFQATT; CDR2 reads SNEGSKA (reference sequence). The V gene lost 3 bases and the J gene lost 8 bases, with 17 bases spanning the gap. CDR3 bases: TGCAGTGCTAGTAGGTTGGGACCCGAGGATGAGCAGTTCTTC. It yields the protein CSASRLGPEDEQFF.

The chain employs TRBV7-2 and TRBJ2-7; TRBD1 matches at 7 bases. There are 15 residues in the CDR3. The V and J ends lost 5 bases and 2 bases, in that order; junction bases with no gene match: 9. The germline CDR1 and CDR2 sequences are SGHTA and FQGNSA. CDR3 amino acids: CASSITGDTAYEQYF. CDR3 DNA sequence: TGTGCCAGCAGCATAACAGGGGACACCGCCTACGAGCAGTACTTC.

J is TRBJ2-6 and V is TRBV6-4; tentative D call: TRBD2 (5 bases). Trimming took off 2 bases at V and 0 bases at J, with 5 bases between the two ends. This CDR3 comprises 15 residues. Germline-derived CDR1 and CDR2 are MRHNA and SNTAGT. The CDR3 DNA sequence: TGTGCCAGCAGTGACGGGAGCTCTGGGGCCAACGTCCTGACTTTC. Its protein is CASSDGSSGANVLTF.

The genes are TRBV5-1 and TRBJ2-1, with 8 bases lining up with TRBD2. The CDR3 runs 14 residues. V lost 3 bases to trimming and J lost 8 bases; unmatched junction nucleotides: 7. Germline CDR1 and CDR2: SGHRS and YFSETQ. The CDR3 sequence: CASSSSRLAHEQFF. CDR3 DNA sequence: TGCGCCAGCAGCTCGTCCCGACTAGCGCATGAGCAGTTCTTC.